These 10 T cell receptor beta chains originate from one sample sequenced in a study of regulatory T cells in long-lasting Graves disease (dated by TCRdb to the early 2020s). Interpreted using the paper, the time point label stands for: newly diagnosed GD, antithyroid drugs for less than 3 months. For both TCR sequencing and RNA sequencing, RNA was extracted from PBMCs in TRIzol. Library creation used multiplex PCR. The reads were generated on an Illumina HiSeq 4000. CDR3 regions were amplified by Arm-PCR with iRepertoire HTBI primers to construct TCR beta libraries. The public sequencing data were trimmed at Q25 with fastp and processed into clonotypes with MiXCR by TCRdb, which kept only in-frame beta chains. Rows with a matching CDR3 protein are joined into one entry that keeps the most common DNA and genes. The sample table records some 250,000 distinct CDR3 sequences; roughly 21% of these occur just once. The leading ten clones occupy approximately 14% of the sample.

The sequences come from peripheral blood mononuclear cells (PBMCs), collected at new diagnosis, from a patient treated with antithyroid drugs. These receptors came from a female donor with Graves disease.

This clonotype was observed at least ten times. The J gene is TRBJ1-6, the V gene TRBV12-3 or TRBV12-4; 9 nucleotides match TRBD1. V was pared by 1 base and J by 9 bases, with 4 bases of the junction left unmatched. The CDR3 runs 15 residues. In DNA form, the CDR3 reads TGTGCCAGCAGTTTAGAAGGGACAGGGAGTTCACCCCTCCACTTT. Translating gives CASSLEGTGSSPLHF.

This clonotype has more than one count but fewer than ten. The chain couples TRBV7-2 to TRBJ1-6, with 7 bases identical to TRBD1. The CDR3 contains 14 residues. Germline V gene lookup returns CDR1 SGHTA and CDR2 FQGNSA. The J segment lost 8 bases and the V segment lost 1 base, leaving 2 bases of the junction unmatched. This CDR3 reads CASSLEGQYSPLHF. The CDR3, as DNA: TGTGCCAGCAGCTTAGAGGGACAGTATTCACCCCTCCACTTT.

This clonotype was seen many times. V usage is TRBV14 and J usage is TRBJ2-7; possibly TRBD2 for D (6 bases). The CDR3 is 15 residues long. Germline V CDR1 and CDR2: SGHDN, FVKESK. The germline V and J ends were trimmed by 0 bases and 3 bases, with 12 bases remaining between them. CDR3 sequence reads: CASSQDPAGHYEQYF. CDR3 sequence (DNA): TGTGCCAGCAGCCAAGATCCAGCGGGCCACTACGAGCAGTACTTC.

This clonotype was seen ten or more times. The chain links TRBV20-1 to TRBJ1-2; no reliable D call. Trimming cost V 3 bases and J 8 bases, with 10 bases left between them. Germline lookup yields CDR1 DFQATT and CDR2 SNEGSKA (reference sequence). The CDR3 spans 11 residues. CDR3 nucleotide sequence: TGCAGTGCTAGTAGGGCTGACGGCTACACCTTC. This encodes CSASRADGYTF.

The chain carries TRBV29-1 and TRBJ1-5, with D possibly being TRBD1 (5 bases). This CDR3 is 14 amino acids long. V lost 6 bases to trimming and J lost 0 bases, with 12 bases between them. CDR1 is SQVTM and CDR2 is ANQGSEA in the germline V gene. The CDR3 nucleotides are TGCAGCGTGAGAACAGGAGGTAGCAATCAGCCCCAGCATTTT. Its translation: CSVRTGGSNQPQHF. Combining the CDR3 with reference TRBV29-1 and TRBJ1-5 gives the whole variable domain SAVISQKPSRDICQRGTSLTIQCQVDSQVTMMFWYRQQPGQSLTLIATANQGSEATYESGFVIDKFPISRPNLTFSTLTVSNMSPEDSSIYLCSVRTGGSNQPQHFGDGTRLSIL.

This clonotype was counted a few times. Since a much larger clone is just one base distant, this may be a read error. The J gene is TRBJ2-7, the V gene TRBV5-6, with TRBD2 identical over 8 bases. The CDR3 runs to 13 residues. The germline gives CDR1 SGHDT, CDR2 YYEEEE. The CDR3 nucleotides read TGTACCAGCAGCTTGGGGCTAGCGGGCGAGCAGTACTTC. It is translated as CTSSLGLAGEQYF.

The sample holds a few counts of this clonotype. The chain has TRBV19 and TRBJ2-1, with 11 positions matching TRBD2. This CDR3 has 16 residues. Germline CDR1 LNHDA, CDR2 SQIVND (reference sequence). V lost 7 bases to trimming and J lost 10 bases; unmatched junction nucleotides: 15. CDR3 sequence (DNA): TGTGCCAGTACCCAGGAGGGGACTAGCGGCCGTGGGGAGCAGTTCTTC. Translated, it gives CASTQEGTSGRGEQFF.

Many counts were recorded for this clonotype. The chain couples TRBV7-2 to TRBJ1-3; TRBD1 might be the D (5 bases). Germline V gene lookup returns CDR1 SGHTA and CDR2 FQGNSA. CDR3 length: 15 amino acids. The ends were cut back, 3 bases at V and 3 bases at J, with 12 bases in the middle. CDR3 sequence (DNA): TGTGCCAGCAGCTTCCGGGGCACCAATGGAAACACCATATATTTT. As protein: CASSFRGTNGNTIYF.

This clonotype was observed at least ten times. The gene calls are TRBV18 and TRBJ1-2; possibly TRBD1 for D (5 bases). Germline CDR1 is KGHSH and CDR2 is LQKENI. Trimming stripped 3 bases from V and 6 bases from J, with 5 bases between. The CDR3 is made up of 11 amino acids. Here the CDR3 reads CASSPGDGYTF. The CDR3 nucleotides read TGTGCCAGCTCACCGGGGGATGGCTACACCTTC.

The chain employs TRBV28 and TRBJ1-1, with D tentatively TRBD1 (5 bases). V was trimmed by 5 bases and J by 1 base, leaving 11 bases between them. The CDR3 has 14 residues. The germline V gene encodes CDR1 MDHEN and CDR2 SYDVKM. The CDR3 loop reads CASSPPTGNTEAFF. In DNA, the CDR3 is TGTGCCAGCAGTCCCCCCACAGGGAACACTGAAGCTTTCTTT.